The 29 T cell receptor beta chains given below trace back to one sample, sequenced in a study of shared clonotypes between healthy human individuals. Method: immunoSEQ multiplex PCR; TCRdb's copy keeps in-frame clones and lacks some. The table includes some 1.4 million clones, around 95% detected once. Material: naive CD4+ T cells sorted from blood. The subset was: CD45RA+ positively selected. The receptors shown here come from a man aged 25-40 years in good health.

The chain recombines TRBV6-1 with TRBJ1-1, with D possibly TRBD1 on 5 matching bases. Trimming removed 0 bases at V and 5 bases at J, with 13 bases between. The CDR3 extends over 15 amino acids. CDR1 and CDR2 from the germline V gene are MNHNS and SASEGT. The CDR3 loop reads CASSEAVLGGTEAFF. Here the CDR3 DNA reads TGTGCCAGCAGTGAAGCGGTCCTTGGGGGTACTGAAGCTTTCTTT.

J is TRBJ2-7 and V is TRBV28; possible D gene TRBD1, 6 bases. Germline V gives CDR1 MDHEN, CDR2 SYDVKM. The CDR3 spans 12 residues. V dropped 6 bases and J dropped 7 bases, with 13 bases sitting between them. Here the CDR3 reads CASSLAGAEQYF. As DNA, the CDR3 is TGTGCCAGCAGCTTAGCAGGGGCGGAGCAGTACTTC.

A few counts support this clone. The V and J genes are TRBV19 and TRBJ2-1; D call uncertain. V lost 1 base and J 0 bases, leaving 10 bases between the germline ends. This CDR3 spans 16 amino acids. Germline values: CDR1 LNHDA, CDR2 SQIVND (reference sequence). This CDR3 is CASSIAGTGSYNEQFF. The CDR3, as DNA: TGTGCCAGTAGTATAGCCGGCACCGGCTCCTACAATGAGCAGTTCTTC. The whole variable domain, filled in from reference TRBV19 and TRBJ2-1, reads DGGITQSPKYLFRKEGQNVTLSCEQNLNHDAMYWYRQDPGQGLRLIYYSQIVNDFQKGDIAEGYSVSREKKESFPLTVTSAQKNPTAFYLCASSIAGTGSYNEQFFGPGTRLTVL.

This chain uses TRBV19 with TRBJ2-3; 9 bases line up with TRBD2. The CDR3 extends over 17 amino acids. V was clipped by 4 bases and J by 0 bases; unmatched bases: 8. The germline CDR1 and CDR2 sequences are LNHDA and SQIVND (reference sequence). CDR3 in amino acids: CASSTPRTSVSTDTQYF. The CDR3 bases are TGTGCCAGTAGTACCCCCAGGACTAGCGTTAGCACAGATACGCAGTATTTT. The variable domain in full, with the rest retrieved from reference TRBV19 and TRBJ2-3, is DGGITQSPKYLFRKEGQNVTLSCEQNLNHDAMYWYRQDPGQGLRLIYYSQIVNDFQKGDIAEGYSVSREKKESFPLTVTSAQKNPTAFYLCASSTPRTSVSTDTQYFGPGTRLTVL.

V is TRBV14 and J is TRBJ1-2, with unresolved D. This CDR3 spans 12 amino acids. Trimming took off 3 bases at V and 8 bases at J, with 10 bases between the two ends. Germline V gene lookup returns CDR1 SGHDN and CDR2 FVKESK. The CDR3 sequence is CASSQKRRGYTF. The CDR3 bases are TGTGCCAGCAGCCAGAAGCGGCGGGGCTACACCTTC.

The table lists this clone with a few counts. V gene TRBV9 combines with J gene TRBJ1-2; D gene ambiguous. Germline V gives CDR1 SGDLS, CDR2 YYNGEE. The ends were cut back, 3 bases at V and 4 bases at J, with 19 bases in the middle. The CDR3 sequence is 16 residues long. The CDR3 DNA is TGTGCCAGCAGCGAAACTCGAGAGCGAGAGAGCTATGGCTACACCTTC. Its translation is CASSETRERESYGYTF.

The V and J genes are TRBV28 and TRBJ2-5, with 8 nucleotides matching TRBD1. The trim removed 2 bases at V and 4 bases at J, leaving 12 bases unmatched. Germline V CDR1 and CDR2: MDHEN, SYDVKM. CDR3 length equals 17 residues. The CDR3 bases are TGTGCCAGCAGTTTACCCGCGGGACAGGTATTCTTAGAGACCCAGTACTTC. The encoded protein is CASSLPAGQVFLETQYF. Together with reference TRBV28 and TRBJ2-5, the CDR3 gives the full variable domain: DVKVTQSSRYLVKRTGEKVFLECVQDMDHENMFWYRQDPGLGLRLIYFSYDVKMKEKGDIPEGYSVSREKKERFSLILESASTNQTSMYLCASSLPAGQVFLETQYFGPGTRLLVL.

This rearrangement joins TRBV21-1 to TRBJ2-3; TRBD1 is the table's D call, not checked against the DNA. TRBV21-1 is reported as a pseudogene. The CDR3 sequence is 16 residues long. CDR3 DNA sequence: TGTGCCAGCAGCAAATTTTTAAGGGGCTTAGTAGATACGCAGTATTTT. It specifies CASSKFLRGLVDTQYF.

This chain joins TRBV6-1 and TRBJ2-7, with TRBD1 identical over 12 bases. The V gene end was trimmed by 11 bases and the J gene end by 4 bases; junction bases not matched to a gene: 12. CDR3 length: 15 amino acids. Germline V gives CDR1 MNHNS, CDR2 SASEGT. As DNA, the CDR3 is TGTGCCGGTCAGCGCGGGACAGGGGGCGTTTACGAGCAGTACTTC. Its protein product is CAGQRGTGGVYEQYF.

The chain joins TRBV9 to TRBJ1-1; weak D call: TRBD1 (6 bases). The germline V and J ends were trimmed by 0 bases and 1 base, with 10 bases remaining between them. This CDR3 comprises 15 residues. From germline, CDR1 is SGDLS and CDR2 YYNGEE. The CDR3 region has the DNA TGTGCCAGCAGCGTAGGGCGGGGGCCGAACACTGAAGCTTTCTTT. Its protein is CASSVGRGPNTEAFF.

This clone appeared a single time. The chain combines TRBV5-5 with TRBJ2-2; D might be TRBD2 (6 bases). In germline, CDR1 is SGHKS, CDR2 YYEKEE (reference sequence). The CDR3 totals 16 residues. With 1 base removed from V and 5 bases from J, the gap between germline ends came to 15 bases. The CDR3 DNA reads as TGTGCCAGCAGCTTGTGGGGGGAGTCTATAACCGGGGAGCTGTTTTTT. Translated: CASSLWGESITGELFF.

The chain joins TRBV7-2 to TRBJ2-7; 7 bases fit TRBD1. In germline, CDR1 is SGHTA, CDR2 FQGNSA. The trim removed 3 bases at V and 3 bases at J, leaving 8 bases unmatched. The CDR3 loop spans 15 amino acids. CDR3 DNA: TGTGCCAGCAGCTTTTCGACAGGGAGTGGCTACGAGCAGTACTTC. It specifies CASSFSTGSGYEQYF.

This clone was seen only once. The rearrangement links TRBV12-2 to TRBJ2-7; the DNA was not compared with TRBD2, the D call given in the table. TRBV12-2 is termed a pseudogene. The CDR3 runs to 14 residues. CDR3 DNA: TGTGCAAGTCGCTTAGTCGGGAGACTATACGAGCAGTACTTC. This gives the protein CASRLVGRLYEQYF.

V usage is TRBV27 and J usage is TRBJ2-3; TRBD1 might be the D (6 bases). The V and J ends lost 6 bases and 2 bases respectively, with 9 bases between them. Germline V gives CDR1 MNHEY, CDR2 SMNVEV (reference sequence). The length of the CDR3 is 13 residues. The CDR3 is CASRGHSTDTQYF. The CDR3 DNA is TGTGCCAGCAGGGGACATTCCACAGATACGCAGTATTTT.

The gene calls are TRBV6-6 and TRBJ2-2; D remains unclear. V lost 3 bases and J lost 2, with 7 bases in between. The CDR3 contains 14 residues. Germline assignment: CDR1 MNHNY and CDR2 SVGAGI (reference sequence). This chain's CDR3 is CASSYIRNTGELFF. The CDR3 coding sequence is TGTGCCAGCAGTTATATCCGAAACACCGGGGAGCTGTTTTTT.

The V gene is TRBV11-2, the J gene TRBJ2-4; a possible D gene is TRBD1 (5 bases). V lost 3 bases, J lost 9 bases, and 12 bases lay in between. The length of the CDR3 is 13 residues. Germline V gene sequence: CDR1 SGHAT, CDR2 FQNNGV. This CDR3 is CASSFGARSIQYF. CDR3 DNA sequence: TGTGCCAGCAGCTTTGGGGCAAGATCCATTCAGTACTTC.

J is TRBJ1-3 and V is TRBV6-5, with D possibly TRBD1 on 5 matching bases. In germline, CDR1 is MNHEY, CDR2 SVGAGI. CDR3 length: 16 residues. V was pared by 0 bases and J by 0 bases, with 9 bases between. CDR3 nucleotides: TGTGCCAGCAGTTACTCAGCAGGGTCCTCTGGAAACACCATATATTTT. This encodes CASSYSAGSSGNTIYF.

About this clone itself: The sample carries other DNA sequences with the same CDR3. The rearrangement links TRBV5-1 to TRBJ2-1; weak D call: TRBD2 (5 bases). The CDR3 sequence is 13 residues long. The ends were cut back, 0 bases at V and 7 bases at J, with 8 bases in the middle. Germline V gene data show CDR1 as SGHRS and CDR2 as YFSETQ. In nucleotides, the CDR3 is TGCGCCAGCAGCTTGGAATCGGGGAATGAGCAGTTCTTC. Translating gives CASSLESGNEQFF.

The chain is built from TRBV7-2 and TRBJ2-5; TRBD2 might be the D (6 bases). The V and J ends lost 5 bases and 3 bases respectively, with 22 bases between them. The CDR3 totals 17 residues. Germline CDR1 reads SGHTA; CDR2 reads FQGNSA. CDR3 amino acids: CASSARVGGGGKETQYF. In nucleotides, the CDR3 is TGTGCCAGCAGCGCGCGGGTTGGGGGAGGTGGCAAAGAGACCCAGTACTTC.

This chain links TRBV2 with TRBJ2-5; TRBD1 is a possible D gene (5 bases). The CDR3 consists of 14 residues. Trimming took 7 bases from V and 7 from J, leaving 19 bases between them. Germline CDR1 reads SNHLY; CDR2 reads FYNNEI. In DNA form, the CDR3 reads TGTGCCAGCACCCAAAGGTCGACAGAAGGGACCCAGTACTTC. Encoded protein: CASTQRSTEGTQYF.

The chain joins TRBV10-3 to TRBJ2-1; D may be TRBD2 (6 bases). V lost 2 bases and J 3 bases, leaving 17 bases between the germline ends. From germline, CDR1 is ENHRY and CDR2 SYGVKD. The CDR3 runs to 17 residues. The CDR3 loop is CAISEQEAGPRYNEQFF. CDR3 nucleotide sequence: TGTGCCATCAGTGAGCAGGAGGCGGGACCCCGCTACAATGAGCAGTTCTTC.

This chain links TRBV6-5 with TRBJ2-7; unclear D gene. CDR1 is MNHEY, CDR2 SVGAGI, per germline. The length of the CDR3 is 14 residues. Between the trimmed V and J ends, which lost 8 bases and 0 bases, there was a span of 14 bases. The CDR3 protein is CASRKRRSSYEQYF. The CDR3 coding sequence is TGTGCCAGCCGGAAGAGAAGGAGCTCCTACGAGCAGTACTTC.

This clone occurred once. The CDR3 region is CASSPRIQGLAEAFF. The CDR3 DNA follows: TGTGCCAGCTCACCGAGAATACAGGGGTTGGCTGAAGCTTTCTTT. The chain has TRBV18 and TRBJ1-1; 7 nucleotides line up with TRBD1. The germline gives CDR1 KGHSH, CDR2 LQKENI. V lost 3 bases and J lost 6; bases outside the gene matches: 10. The CDR3 contains 15 residues.

The rearrangement uses TRBV9 and TRBJ2-4, with 8 bases identical to TRBD1. The germline V gene encodes CDR1 SGDLS and CDR2 YYNGEE. V lost 0 bases to trimming and J lost 0 bases; unmatched junction nucleotides: 2. The CDR3 consists of 16 residues. The CDR3 is CASSVGQGLAKNIQYF. In DNA, the CDR3 is TGTGCCAGCAGCGTAGGACAGGGGCTAGCCAAAAACATTCAGTACTTC.

The chain couples TRBV25-1 to TRBJ1-3, with D perhaps matching TRBD1 (5 bases). Germline CDR1 reads MGHDK; CDR2 reads SYGVNS. The CDR3 length is 15 residues. V was cut by 1 base and J by 8 bases, with 15 bases left in between. CDR3 region: CASSEWGNGADTIYF. The CDR3 nucleotides are TGTGCCAGCAGTGAATGGGGTAATGGGGCAGACACCATATATTTT.

The genes are TRBV7-9 and TRBJ2-1; D tentatively fits TRBD1 or TRBD2 (5 bases each). The germline V and J ends were trimmed by 5 bases and 2 bases, with 19 bases remaining between them. Per germline, CDR1 SEHNR and CDR2 FQNEAQ (reference sequence). This CDR3 has 17 residues. The CDR3 here is CASSIGALATTYNEQFF. The CDR3 region has the DNA TGTGCCAGCAGCATCGGGGCGTTGGCGACGACCTACAATGAGCAGTTCTTC.

In regard to this clone: The same CDR3 is also encoded by other DNA sequences in this sample. CDR3: CASSRQGGNQPQHF. The CDR3, as DNA: TGTGCCAGCAGCCGACAGGGAGGCAATCAGCCCCAGCATTTT. V usage is TRBV7-2 and J usage is TRBJ1-5; TRBD1 aligns across 7 bases. CDR1 is SGHTA, CDR2 FQGNSA, per germline. There are 14 residues in the CDR3. V was pared by 5 bases and J by 2 bases, with 3 bases of the junction left unmatched. The whole variable domain, remainder taken from reference TRBV7-2 and TRBJ1-5, is GAGVSQSPSNKVTEKGKDVELRCDPISGHTALYWYRQSLGQGLEFLIYFQGNSAPDKSGLPSDRFSAERTGGSVSTLTIQRTQQEDSAVYLCASSRQGGNQPQHFGDGTRLSIL.

The chain links TRBV18 to TRBJ1-1; 10 bases agree with TRBD1. Germline CDR1 reads KGHSH; CDR2 reads LQKENI. The CDR3 loop spans 16 amino acids. Trimming took 3 bases from V and 1 from J; bases not matched to a gene: 5. CDR3 in amino acids: CASSPGTGVRNTEAFF. The CDR3, as DNA: TGTGCCAGCTCACCCGGGACAGGGGTCAGGAACACTGAAGCTTTCTTT. Using reference TRBV18 and TRBJ1-1 for the parts outside the CDR3, the full variable domain is NAGVMQNPRHLVRRRGQEARLRCSPMKGHSHVYWYRQLPEEGLKFMVYLQKENIIDESGMPKERFSAEFPKEGPSILRIQQVVRGDSAAYFCASSPGTGVRNTEAFFGQGTRLTVV.

The V and J genes are TRBV15 and TRBJ1-3; D is ambiguous. The V gene lost 0 bases and the J gene lost 4 bases, with 10 bases spanning the gap. Germline CDR1 LNHNV, CDR2 YYDKDF (reference sequence). The CDR3 consists of 15 residues. The chain's CDR3 is CATSRDSTAGNTIYF. CDR3 bases: TGTGCCACCAGCAGAGATTCGACGGCCGGAAACACCATATATTTT.